The entry below gives a single T cell receptor beta chain sequence along with its context. Its antigen target is currently unknown. Base qualities are not recorded, but no much larger clone differs from it by a single base. These data originate in a study of T cell changes during pregnancy in multiple sclerosis (dated by TCRdb to about 2019). Concerning the study at large: The study looked at changes in the T cell repertoire across pregnancy in women with multiple sclerosis.

The germline V gene encodes CDR1 SGDLS and CDR2 YYNGEE. V is reduced by 3 bases and J by 5 bases, leaving a spacing of 21 bases between them. The CDR3 runs 17 residues from the cysteine to the phenylalanine. Just CDR3 DNA is preserved here, 51 bases in frame from base 1. Library construction relied on the immunoSEQ multiplex PCR assay. Entries here come from immuneACCESS through TCRdb and include only in-frame sequences with V and J called. Some clones fail to appear in such tables; in the studies checked, an unresolved V gene covers under half of the shortfall, and the cause of the remainder is unknown. The sample data list about 44,000 clones, and approximately 96% of these were observed just once. 0.89% of the sample lies in the top ten.

Sequencing used peripheral blood, obtained in the second trimester of pregnancy. The clonotype comes from a female donor with multiple sclerosis, enrolled in a pregnancy study. This sequence uses TRBV9 and TRBJ2-1, and TRBD1 may be the D gene, going by 7 matching bases. The DNA sequence is as follows: TGTGCCAGCAGCGGCGGCAAACAGGGGAGGAATAACAATGAGCAGTTCTTC. The translation is CASSGGKQGRNNNEQFF.